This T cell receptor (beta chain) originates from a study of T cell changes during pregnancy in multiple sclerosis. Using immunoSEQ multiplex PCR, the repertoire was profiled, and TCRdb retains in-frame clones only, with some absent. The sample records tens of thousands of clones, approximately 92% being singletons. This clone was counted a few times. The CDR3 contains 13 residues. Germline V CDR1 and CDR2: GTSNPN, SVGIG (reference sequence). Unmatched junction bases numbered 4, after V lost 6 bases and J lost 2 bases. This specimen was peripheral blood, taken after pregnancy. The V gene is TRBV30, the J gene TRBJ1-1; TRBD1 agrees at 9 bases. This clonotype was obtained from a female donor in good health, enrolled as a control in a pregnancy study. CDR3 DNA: TGTGCCTGTCCGGACAGGGGAAACACTGAAGCTTTCTTT. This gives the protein CACPDRGNTEAFF. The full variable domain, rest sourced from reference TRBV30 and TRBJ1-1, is SQTIHQWPATLVQPVGSPLSLECTVEGTSNPNLYWYRQAAGRGLQLLFYSVGIGQISSEVPQNLSASRPQDRQFILSSKKLLLSDSGFYLCACPDRGNTEAFFGQGTRLTVV.